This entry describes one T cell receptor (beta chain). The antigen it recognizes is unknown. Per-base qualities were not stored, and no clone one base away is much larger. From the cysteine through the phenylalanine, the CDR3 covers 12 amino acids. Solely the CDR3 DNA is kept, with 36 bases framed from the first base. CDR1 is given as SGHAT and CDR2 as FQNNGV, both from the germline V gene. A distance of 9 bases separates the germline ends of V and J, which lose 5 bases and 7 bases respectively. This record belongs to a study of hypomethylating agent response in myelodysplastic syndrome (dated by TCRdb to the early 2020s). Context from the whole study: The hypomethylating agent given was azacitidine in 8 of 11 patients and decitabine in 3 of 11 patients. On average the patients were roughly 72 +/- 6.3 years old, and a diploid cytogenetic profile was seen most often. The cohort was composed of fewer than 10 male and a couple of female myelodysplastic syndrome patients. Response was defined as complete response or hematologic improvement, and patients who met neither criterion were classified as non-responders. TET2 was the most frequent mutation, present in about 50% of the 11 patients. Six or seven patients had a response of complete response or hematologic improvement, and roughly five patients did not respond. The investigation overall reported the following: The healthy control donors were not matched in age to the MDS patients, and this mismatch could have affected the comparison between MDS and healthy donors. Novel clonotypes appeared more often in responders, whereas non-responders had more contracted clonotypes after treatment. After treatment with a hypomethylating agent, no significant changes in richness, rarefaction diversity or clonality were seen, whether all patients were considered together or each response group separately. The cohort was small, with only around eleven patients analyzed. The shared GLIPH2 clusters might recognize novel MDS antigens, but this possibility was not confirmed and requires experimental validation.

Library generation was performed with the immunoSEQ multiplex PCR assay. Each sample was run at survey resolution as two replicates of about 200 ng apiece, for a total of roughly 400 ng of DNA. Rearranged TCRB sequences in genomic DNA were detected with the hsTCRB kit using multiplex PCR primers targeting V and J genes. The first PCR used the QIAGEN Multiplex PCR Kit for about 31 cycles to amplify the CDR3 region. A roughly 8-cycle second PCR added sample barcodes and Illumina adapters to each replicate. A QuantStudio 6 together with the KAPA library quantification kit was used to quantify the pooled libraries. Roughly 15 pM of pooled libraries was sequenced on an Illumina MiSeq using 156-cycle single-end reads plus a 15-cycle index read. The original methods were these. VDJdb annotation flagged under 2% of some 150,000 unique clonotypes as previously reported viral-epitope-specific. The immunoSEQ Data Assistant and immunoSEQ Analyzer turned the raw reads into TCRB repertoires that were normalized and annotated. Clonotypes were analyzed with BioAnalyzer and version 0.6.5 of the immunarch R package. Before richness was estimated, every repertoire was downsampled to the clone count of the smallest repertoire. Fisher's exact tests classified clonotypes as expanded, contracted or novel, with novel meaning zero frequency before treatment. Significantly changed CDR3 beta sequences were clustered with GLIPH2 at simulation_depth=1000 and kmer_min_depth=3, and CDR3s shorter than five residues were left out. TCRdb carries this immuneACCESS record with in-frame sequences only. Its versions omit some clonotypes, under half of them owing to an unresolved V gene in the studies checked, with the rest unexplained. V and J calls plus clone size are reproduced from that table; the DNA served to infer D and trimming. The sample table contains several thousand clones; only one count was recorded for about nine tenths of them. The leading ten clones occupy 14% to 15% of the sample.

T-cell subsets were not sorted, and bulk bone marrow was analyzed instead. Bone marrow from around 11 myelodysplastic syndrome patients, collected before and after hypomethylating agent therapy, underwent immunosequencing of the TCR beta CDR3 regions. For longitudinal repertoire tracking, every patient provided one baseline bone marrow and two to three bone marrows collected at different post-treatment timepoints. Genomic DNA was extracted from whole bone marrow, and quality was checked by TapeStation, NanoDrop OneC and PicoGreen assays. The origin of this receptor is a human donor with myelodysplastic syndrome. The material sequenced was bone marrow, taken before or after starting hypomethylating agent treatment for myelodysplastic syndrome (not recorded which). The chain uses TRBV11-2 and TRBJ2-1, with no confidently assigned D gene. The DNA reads TGTGCCAGCAGCGACGCCTCTAATGAGCAGTTCTTC. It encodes CASSDASNEQFF.